The rows below give T cell receptor beta chains drawn from one sample of a study of cytomegalovirus exposure and HLA in healthy donors. Here immunoSEQ multiplex PCR was the method, and the copy in TCRdb shows in-frame clones only, minus some. Among 130,000 or so clones listed, over 8% were seen once. Sequenced material: PBMCs. These receptors came from a man aged 40-50 years in good health and CMV-seronegative. The CDR3 runs from the conserved cysteine through the conserved F or W. The D gene is left open where the match is weak. Not every row has a clone size; where given, it reads once, few, many or a size class.

clone size	D gene	V gene	J gene	CDR3 protein	CDR3 DNA
few	TRBD1	TRBV5-1	TRBJ2-1	CASSLVRGRDEQFF	TGCGCCAGCAGCTTGGTTAGGGGGCGCGATGAGCAGTTCTTC
.	TRBD2	TRBV4-1	TRBJ2-5	CASSQLAGGETQETQYF	TGCGCCAGCAGCCAACTAGCGGGGGGGGAGACGCAAGAGACCCAGTACTTC
few	.	TRBV5-6	TRBJ2-1	CASSMAGARNEQFF	TGTGCCAGCAGCATGGCAGGGGCGAGGAATGAGCAGTTCTTC
few	TRBD2	TRBV6-5	TRBJ2-3	CASRAAGGLTDTQYF	TGTGCCAGCAGGGCCGCGGGGGGCCTCACAGATACGCAGTATTTT
few	.	TRBV6-6	TRBJ2-7	CASSSRYEQYF	TGTGCCAGCAGTTCCCGCTACGAGCAGTACTTC
.	TRBD2	TRBV10-2	TRBJ2-2	CASSEWGGNTGELFF	TGCGCCAGCAGTGAATGGGGGGGAAACACCGGGGAGCTGTTTTTT
.	.	TRBV6-6	TRBJ1-1	CASSYYGTEAFF	TGTGCCAGCAGTTACTACGGTACTGAAGCTTTCTTT
.	.	TRBV21-1	TRBJ2-2	CASREAKVPGNDGELFF	TGTGCCAGCAGGGAAGCAAAGGTCCCAGGTAATGACGGGGAGCTGTTTTTT
.	.	TRBV18	TRBJ2-7	CASSLETGEQYF	TGTGCCAGCTCGCTCGAGACTGGCGAGCAGTACTTC
few	.	TRBV7-9	TRBJ2-1	CASSLGGGEQFF	TGTGCCAGCAGCTTAGGGGGCGGTGAGCAGTTCTTC
few	TRBD1	TRBV5-1	TRBJ1-6	CASSPRGQGNSPLHF	TGCGCCAGCAGCCCGCGAGGACAGGGAAATTCACCCCTCCATTTT
few	.	TRBV6-1	TRBJ1-1	CASSARQTFLYGAFF	TGTGCCAGCAGTGCCCGACAGACCTTTCTGTATGGAGCTTTCTTT
few	.	TRBV6-5	TRBJ1-5	CASSPSFHQPQHF	TGTGCCAGCAGTCCGAGTTTCCATCAGCCCCAGCATTTT
.	.	TRBV6-1	TRBJ1-5	CGRSEGAHQPQHF	TGTGGCAGAAGTGAAGGGGCGCATCAGCCCCAGCATTTT
.	TRBD2	TRBV5-1	TRBJ2-1	CASSRLAGGPNEQFF	TGCGCCAGCAGCAGACTAGCGGGGGGGCCCAATGAGCAGTTCTTC
few	TRBD1	TRBV4-1	TRBJ2-7	CASSHGTGASYEQYF	TGCGCCAGCAGCCACGGGACAGGGGCCTCCTACGAGCAGTACTTC
.	TRBD1	TRBV27	TRBJ2-7	CASSFTTGGYEQYF	TGTGCCAGCAGTTTCACAACAGGGGGATACGAGCAGTACTTC
few	.	TRBV4-2	TRBJ2-7	CASSQGTTGRSTPYEQYF	TGTGCCAGCAGCCAGGGCACCACAGGAAGATCGACCCCCTACGAGCAGTACTTC
few	.	TRBV7-6	TRBJ1-1	CASSQTGLNTEAFF	TGTGCCAGCAGCCAGACAGGACTGAACACTGAAGCTTTCTTT
few	.	TRBV10-3	TRBJ2-5	CAIRSDRGDQETQYF	TGTGCCATCAGATCGGACAGAGGAGACCAAGAGACCCAGTACTTC
few	TRBD1	TRBV5-1	TRBJ1-1	CASNLGQGNTEAFF	TGCGCCAGCAACCTCGGACAGGGAAACACTGAAGCTTTCTTT
.	.	TRBV5-1	TRBJ1-3	CASSWDNDGNTIYF	TGCGCCAGCAGTTGGGACAACGATGGAAACACCATATATTTT
few	.	TRBV11-2	TRBJ1-6	CASSPREGDSPLHF	TGTGCCAGCAGCCCGCGGGAAGGAGATTCACCCCTCCACTTT
.	TRBD1	TRBV7-2	TRBJ1-1	CASSVWGQYTEAFF	TGTGCCAGCAGCGTTTGGGGACAGTACACTGAAGCTTTCTTT